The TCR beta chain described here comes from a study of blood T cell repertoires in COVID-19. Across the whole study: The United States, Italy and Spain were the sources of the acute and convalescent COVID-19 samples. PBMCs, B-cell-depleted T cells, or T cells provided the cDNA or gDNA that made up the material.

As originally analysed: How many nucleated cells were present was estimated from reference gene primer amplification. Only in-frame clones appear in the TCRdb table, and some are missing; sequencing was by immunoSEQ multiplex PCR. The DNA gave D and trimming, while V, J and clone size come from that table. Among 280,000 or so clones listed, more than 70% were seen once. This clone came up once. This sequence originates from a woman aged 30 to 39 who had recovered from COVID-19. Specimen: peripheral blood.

DNA for the CDR3: TGTGCCAGCAGACGGACTAGCGGGGCGAATGAGCAGTTCTTC. This encodes CASRRTSGANEQFF. This chain joins TRBV7-2 and TRBJ2-1, with 12 positions matching TRBD2. Trimming cost V 6 bases and J 7 bases; bases outside gene matches: 4. This CDR3 region has 14 residues. CDR1 is SGHTA and CDR2 is FQGNSA in the germline V gene.